A single sample is the source of the 5 T cell receptor beta chains below, sequenced in a study of siplizumab effects on memory and regulatory T cells. Generated by immunoSEQ multiplex PCR, the TCRdb table keeps only in-frame clones and is missing some. Seen here are 45,000 to 60,000 clones, approximately 84% observed once, and the top ten hold roughly 0.35%. The sequenced sample consisted of naive CD8+ T cells sorted from blood. These receptors were taken from a human donor in good health.

The V call is TRBV19, the J call TRBJ2-7, with D perhaps TRBD2 (5 bases). The ends were cut back, 3 bases at V and 4 bases at J, with 13 bases in the middle. The CDR3 consists of 14 residues. Germline V gene sequence: CDR1 LNHDA, CDR2 SQIVND (reference sequence). The DNA for the CDR3 is TGTGCCAGTAGTATTTCCGGGATGGGGTACGAGCAGTACTTC. Translated, it gives CASSISGMGYEQYF.

The CDR3, as DNA: TGTGCCAGCAGCCCGCTCACGGCTGGAAACACCATATATTTT. Encoded protein: CASSPLTAGNTIYF. The chain links TRBV14 to TRBJ1-3, with unresolved D. Germline CDR1 SGHDN, CDR2 FVKESK. There are 14 residues in the CDR3. V was cut by 4 bases and J by 2 bases, with 9 bases left in between.

The V gene is TRBV10-3, the J gene TRBJ1-6; D unclear. V lost 6 bases, J lost 7 bases, and 13 bases lay in between. The CDR3 covers 14 residues. Looked up from germline, CDR1 is ENHRY and CDR2 is SYGVKD. In DNA form, the CDR3 reads TGTGCCATCAGAGAGGACCGACCAAATTCACCCCTCCACTTT. Translating gives CAIREDRPNSPLHF.

The V call is TRBV19, the J call TRBJ2-7; 9 nucleotides line up with TRBD1. V shed 7 bases and J 0 bases; nucleotides not matched to a gene: 4. Germline V gene lookup returns CDR1 LNHDA and CDR2 SQIVND (reference sequence). This CDR3 is built from 14 residues. The CDR3 sequence is CASTPTGGSYEQYF. For the CDR3, the DNA is TGTGCCAGTACCCCGACAGGGGGCTCCTACGAGCAGTACTTC.

The chain employs TRBV4-2 and TRBJ2-1; TRBD2 matches at 14 bases. CDR1 LGHNA and CDR2 YNFKEQ come from the germline V gene. The CDR3 is 22 residues long. The V and J ends lost 0 bases and 1 base, in that order; junction bases with no gene match: 14. The CDR3 coding sequence is TGTGCCAGCAGCCAAGAATTGGGACTAGCGGGAGTGGCCTGGTCGTCCTACAATGAGCAGTTCTTC. It yields the protein CASSQELGLAGVAWSSYNEQFF.